This T cell receptor beta chain was sequenced for a study of blood T cell repertoires in COVID-19. Background on the study: The samples span acute and convalescent COVID-19 from the United States, Italy and Spain. From T cells, B-cell-depleted T cells, or PBMCs came the material, which was cDNA or gDNA.

Trimming cost V 3 bases and J 0 bases; bases outside gene matches: 7. Germline V gene lookup returns CDR1 LGHNA and CDR2 YNFKEQ. The CDR3 extends over 16 amino acids. As originally analysed: How many nucleated cells were present was estimated from reference gene primer amplification. Profiled with immunoSEQ multiplex PCR; TCRdb holds only in-frame clones, not every one. The DNA was the basis for D and trimming; V, J and clone size are from that table. In the table there are approximately 100,000 clones, about four fifths of which are singletons. The receptor was isolated from a human donor in a cohort sampled during active COVID-19. The source material was peripheral blood. The chain employs TRBV4-2 and TRBJ1-2; 7 positions match TRBD1. As DNA, the CDR3 is TGTGCCAGCAGCCATCATGGACAGGACACTAACTATGGCTACACCTTC. Amino acids: CASSHHGQDTNYGYTF.